This T cell receptor (beta chain) emerged from a study of blood T cell repertoires in COVID-19. This CDR3 contains 15 residues. Germline trimming cut 6 bases from V and 7 bases from J; bases unmatched to any gene: 10. The germline V gene encodes CDR1 MNHEY and CDR2 SVGAGI. In the source study's methods: How many nucleated cells were present was estimated from reference gene primer amplification. Sequencing was performed with immunoSEQ multiplex PCR; in TCRdb, only in-frame clones are kept and a portion is missing. V and J calls plus clone size are reproduced from that table; the DNA served to infer D and trimming. The table shows tens of thousands of clones, with approximately 88% occurring only once.

The sequencing sample was made of peripheral blood. The chain couples TRBV6-5 to TRBJ1-5; 9 bases match TRBD1. The sequence was obtained from a man between 45 and 60 years old with active COVID-19. This chain's CDR3 is CASRPLTGGGQPQHF. As DNA, the CDR3 is TGTGCCAGCAGGCCTTTAACAGGGGGCGGGCAGCCCCAGCATTTT.